Below are 20 T cell receptor beta chains sequenced from a single sample in a study of blood T cell repertoires in COVID-19 (dated by TCRdb to between 2020 and 2021). Libraries came from the immunoSEQ multiplex PCR assay. Imported from immuneACCESS, the table was reduced by TCRdb to in-frame sequences with V and J called. These copies leave out some clones; in studies compared against another copy, an unresolved V gene accounts for under half, and the cause of the remainder is not known. Across this sample there are 180,000 or so clones, with approximately 80% seen only once. About 7% of the sample rests with the top ten. The sequencing input was peripheral blood. The receptors were gathered from a middle-aged woman with COVID-19, enrolled during active disease.

V and J are TRBV7-2 and TRBJ1-2; no definite D call. The CDR3 consists of 14 residues. CDR1 SGHTA and CDR2 FQGNSA come from the germline V gene. V lost 4 bases, J lost 3 bases, and 12 bases lay in between. DNA for the CDR3: TGTGCCAGCAGCTGGGTGGGCCTGGACTATGGCTACACCTTC. It yields the protein CASSWVGLDYGYTF.

This clone has only a few counts. J is TRBJ1-2 and V is TRBV12-3 or TRBV12-4; D might be TRBD1 (5 bases). The CDR3 consists of 13 residues. The V end lost 6 bases, the J end lost 4 bases, and 12 bases lay between the germline ends. The CDR3 reads CASRGATAYGYTF. In DNA, the CDR3 is TGTGCCAGCAGAGGGGCAACCGCCTATGGCTACACCTTC.

Comment on this clone: Other DNA sequences within the sample encode an identical CDR3. This chain uses TRBV10-3 with TRBJ2-2; 8 bases map to TRBD1. With V trimmed by 3 bases and J by 5 bases, 5 bases remained unmatched. There are 15 residues in the CDR3. Germline lookup yields CDR1 ENHRY and CDR2 SYGVKD. The CDR3 region is CAISESQGGTGELFF. In nucleotides, the CDR3 is TGTGCCATCAGTGAATCACAGGGGGGAACCGGGGAGCTGTTTTTT.

This chain connects TRBV14 to TRBJ1-2; D is uncertain. The CDR3 spans 13 residues. The V end lost 4 bases, the J end lost 8 bases, and 14 bases lay between the germline ends. CDR1 is SGHDN and CDR2 is FVKESK in the germline V gene. Here the CDR3 reads CASSLRETSGYTF. The CDR3 coding sequence is TGTGCCAGCAGCCTAAGGGAGACATCGGGCTACACCTTC.

The rearrangement uses TRBV19 and TRBJ1-5, with 10 bases identical to TRBD1. With V trimmed by 1 base and J by 11 bases, 8 bases remained unmatched. Germline CDR1 reads LNHDA; CDR2 reads SQIVND (reference sequence). CDR3 length: 15 amino acids. The CDR3 DNA follows: TGTGCCAGTAGTATAGGTGGGACAGGGGAAAGGTCCCAGCATTTT. Its translation: CASSIGGTGERSQHF.

This sequence joins TRBV12-3 or TRBV12-4 and TRBJ1-2; TRBD1 matches 7 bases. V trimming: 5 bases; J trimming: 5 bases; junction bases outside the gene matches: 5. There are 13 residues in the CDR3. Here the CDR3 DNA reads TGTGCCAGCAGTCTCACAGGGGCATATGGCTACACCTTC. As protein: CASSLTGAYGYTF.

This chain uses TRBV28 with TRBJ2-5; a weak D match, TRBD2 (6 bases). V lost 7 bases and J lost 3, with 15 bases in between. This CDR3 has 14 amino acids. Germline lookup yields CDR1 MDHEN and CDR2 SYDVKM. The DNA for the CDR3 is TGTGCCAGCACCCGTGTCGGGAGAGAAGAGACCCAGTACTTC. It translates to CASTRVGREETQYF.

The CDR3 DNA sequence: TGTGCCAGCAGCTTAGTGGGCAGGGCTAACTATGGCTACACCTTC. Translating it yields CASSLVGRANYGYTF. This rearrangement joins TRBV5-6 to TRBJ1-2, with D perhaps TRBD1 (5 bases). CDR3 length: 15 residues. V was trimmed by 2 bases and J by 0 bases, leaving 11 bases between them. Germline CDR1 SGHDT, CDR2 YYEEEE. Full variable domain (rest looked up from reference TRBV5-6 and TRBJ1-2): DAGVTQSPTHLIKTRGQQVTLRCSPKSGHDTVSWYQQALGQGPQFIFQYYEEEERQRGNFPDRFSGHQFPNYSSELNVNALLLGDSALYLCASSLVGRANYGYTFGSGTRLTVV.

This clone was observed a few times. The chain is built from TRBV15 and TRBJ2-3; 12 bases line up with TRBD2. Germline V lookup: CDR1 LNHNV, CDR2 YYDKDF (reference sequence). V gave up 0 bases and J gave up 1 base; unmatched junction bases: 5. CDR3 length equals 18 residues. CDR3 nucleotides: TGTGCCACCAGCAGAGAGCTAGCGGGAGGGCCGGGCACAGATACGCAGTATTTT. Translation gives CATSRELAGGPGTDTQYF.

The V call is TRBV1, the J call TRBJ1-2. TRBV1 is recorded as a pseudogene. CDR3 length: 14 residues. The chain's CDR3 is CTSSQRGCEYGYTF. DNA for the CDR3: TGCACCAGCAGCCAGCGGGGGTGTGAATATGGCTACACCTTC.

In its sample, this clone was seen a few times. This chain connects TRBV19 to TRBJ2-7; 11 positions match TRBD2. Looked up from germline, CDR1 is LNHDA and CDR2 is SQIVND (reference sequence). CDR3 size: 13 residues. Unmatched junction bases numbered 4, after V lost 6 bases and J lost 6 bases. CDR3 sequence reads: CASRLAGVGEQYF. The CDR3 nucleotides are TGTGCCAGTAGACTAGCGGGAGTCGGCGAGCAGTACTTC.

The DNA of the CDR3 is TGTGCCAGTACCCCTCATGGCGGTTTGAATTCACCCCTCCACTTT. Residues: CASTPHGGLNSPLHF. The gene calls are TRBV19 and TRBJ1-6; no clear D. Germline CDR1 LNHDA, CDR2 SQIVND (reference sequence). V lost 7 bases and J lost 7, with 17 bases in between. This CDR3 region has 15 residues.

The V call is TRBV9, the J call TRBJ2-7; D might be TRBD2 (6 bases). The CDR3 sequence is 13 residues long. The V gene lost 0 bases and the J gene lost 4 bases, with 8 bases spanning the gap. Germline CDR1 and CDR2: SGDLS and YYNGEE. The CDR3 coding sequence is TGTGCCAGCAGCGTAGGGGGGGTTTACGAGCAGTACTTC. Translation: CASSVGGVYEQYF.

Remarks on this clone: The identical CDR3 is also encoded by other nucleotide sequences in the sample. The V gene is TRBV5-1, the J gene TRBJ2-2; 7 bases line up with TRBD1. CDR3 size: 15 residues. Trimming at V came to 4 bases and at J to 2 bases, leaving 5 bases not matched to a gene. Germline V CDR1 and CDR2: SGHRS, YFSETQ. This chain's CDR3 is CASSTGQRNTGELFF. The CDR3 DNA reads as TGCGCCAGCAGCACGGGACAGCGAAACACCGGGGAGCTGTTTTTT.

The J gene is TRBJ1-6, the V gene TRBV7-9, with 7 positions matching TRBD1. The CDR3 length is 14 residues. Germline-derived CDR1 and CDR2 are SEHNR and FQNEAQ (reference sequence). The J segment lost 7 bases and the V segment lost 5 bases, leaving 5 bases of the junction unmatched. CDR3 in DNA: TGTGCCAGCAGCATCCCGACAGGGAATTCACCCCTCCACTTT. This codes for CASSIPTGNSPLHF.

This clone appeared once. V usage is TRBV28 and J usage is TRBJ2-4; D is unclear. Germline CDR1 and CDR2: MDHEN and SYDVKM. The CDR3 has 14 residues. The ends were cut back, 3 bases at V and 9 bases at J, with 15 bases in the middle. The CDR3 is CASSLKGPPGIQYF. The CDR3 region has the DNA TGTGCCAGCAGTTTGAAAGGCCCTCCAGGCATTCAGTACTTC.

This clone came up a few times. J is TRBJ1-4 and V is TRBV6-5, with TRBD1 matching 8 bases. Germline V gene data show CDR1 as MNHEY and CDR2 as SVGAGI. The length of the CDR3 is 14 residues. Germline trimming cut 5 bases from V and 7 bases from J; bases unmatched to any gene: 6. The CDR3 coding sequence is TGTGCCAGCAGTCCCTGGACAGGGACTGAAAAACTGTTTTTT. It specifies CASSPWTGTEKLFF.

CDR3 sequence (DNA): TGTGCCAGCAGCCAGTCAACAGGGGGGTTGCAGACCCAGTACTTC. Protein: CASSQSTGGLQTQYF. The V gene is TRBV3-1 (or the pseudogene TRBV3-2), the J gene TRBJ2-5, with 8 positions matching TRBD1. CDR1 is LGHDT, CDR2 YNNKEL, per germline (reference sequence). V was clipped by 3 bases and J by 6 bases; unmatched bases: 9. This CDR3 region has 15 residues.

This rearrangement joins TRBV23-1 to TRBJ2-5; TRBD1 matches at 8 bases. TRBV23-1 falls under the ORF class, with uncertain function. The V segment lost 2 bases and the J segment 1 base; nucleotides outside the gene matches: 6. This CDR3 comprises 16 residues. CDR3 amino acids: CASSQTGGDFQETQYF. The CDR3 region has the DNA TGCGCCAGCAGTCAAACAGGGGGAGATTTCCAAGAGACCCAGTACTTC.

The rearrangement uses TRBV23-1 and TRBJ2-1; TRBD1 matches at 7 bases. TRBV23-1 is an ORF for which the function is uncertain. Trimming cost V 8 bases and J 4 bases; bases outside gene matches: 8. CDR3 length: 14 residues. CDR3: CASGTGTAYNEQFF. As DNA, the CDR3 is TGCGCCAGCGGTACCGGGACAGCGTACAATGAGCAGTTCTTC.